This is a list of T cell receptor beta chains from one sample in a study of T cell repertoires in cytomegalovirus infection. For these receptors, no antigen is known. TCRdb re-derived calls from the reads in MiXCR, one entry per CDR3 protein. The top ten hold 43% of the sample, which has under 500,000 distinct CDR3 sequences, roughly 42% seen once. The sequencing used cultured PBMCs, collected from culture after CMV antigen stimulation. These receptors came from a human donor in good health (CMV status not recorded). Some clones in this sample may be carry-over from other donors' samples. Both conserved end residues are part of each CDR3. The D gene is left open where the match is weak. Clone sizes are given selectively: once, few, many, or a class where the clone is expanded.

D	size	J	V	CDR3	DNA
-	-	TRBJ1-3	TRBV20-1	CSAREAGGNTIYF	TGCAGTGCTAGAGAAGCAGGGGGAAACACCATATATTTT
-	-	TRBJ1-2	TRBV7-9	CASSNQGSTNYGYTF	TGTGCCAGCAGCAATCAGGGGAGCACTAACTATGGCTACACCTTC
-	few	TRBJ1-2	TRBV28	CASSFTGLGFLGYTF	TGTGCCAGCAGTTTTACAGGGTTAGGATTTTTGGGCTACACCTTC
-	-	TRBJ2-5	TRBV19	CASSTSVQETQYF	TGTGCCAGTAGTACGTCAGTACAAGAGACCCAGTACTTC
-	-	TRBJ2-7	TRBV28	CASSITHSSYEQYF	TGTGCCAGCAGCATTACACACAGCTCCTACGAGCAGTACTTC
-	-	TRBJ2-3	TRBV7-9	CASNLRHVDTQYF	TGTGCCAGCAATCTGAGGCACGTAGATACGCAGTATTTT
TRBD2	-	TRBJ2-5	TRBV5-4	CASSPSAGGTKETQYF	TGTGCCAGCAGCCCCTCGGCGGGGGGAACAAAAGAGACCCAGTACTTC
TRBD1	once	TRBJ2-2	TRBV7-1	CASRKAGTDNTGELFF	TGTGCCAGCAGAAAAGCCGGGACAGACAACACCGGGGAGCTGTTTTTT
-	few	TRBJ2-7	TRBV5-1	CASSFIGGRLDEQYF	TGCGCCAGCAGCTTCATCGGCGGACGTTTGGACGAGCAGTACTTC
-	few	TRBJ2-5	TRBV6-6	CASCCRGATETQYF	TGTGCCAGCTGCTGCCGAGGGGCGACGGAGACCCAGTACTTC
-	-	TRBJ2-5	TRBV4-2	CASSRRLGETQYF	TGTGCCAGCAGTCGTCGGCTGGGGGAGACCCAGTACTTC
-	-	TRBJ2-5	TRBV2	CASRAQTVIGETQYF	TGTGCCAGCAGAGCCCAGACGGTTATTGGAGAGACCCAGTACTTC
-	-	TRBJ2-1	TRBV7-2	CASSPFSGPYNEQFF	TGTGCCAGCAGCCCCTTTAGCGGTCCCTACAATGAGCAGTTCTTC
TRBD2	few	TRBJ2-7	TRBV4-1	CASSLTGGAKEQYF	TGCGCCAGCAGCCTCACCGGGGGGGCCAAGGAGCAGTACTTC
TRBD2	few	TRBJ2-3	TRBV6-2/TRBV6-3	CASRRVAGGFSTDTQYF	TGTGCCAGCAGGAGAGTAGCGGGGGGGTTTAGCACAGATACGCAGTATTTT